This entry lists 24 T cell receptor beta chains sequenced from one sample in a study of T cell changes during pregnancy in multiple sclerosis. The repertoire was sequenced with immunoSEQ multiplex PCR; TCRdb's copy has only in-frame clones and lacks some. Among roughly 100,000 clones, approximately 90% were seen once, and the ten largest hold about 0.88%. This specimen consisted of peripheral blood, obtained after pregnancy. The receptor source for this set is a female donor with multiple sclerosis, enrolled in a pregnancy study.

The chain carries TRBV27 and TRBJ1-6; 8 bases agree with TRBD1. The germline gives CDR1 MNHEY, CDR2 SMNVEV (reference sequence). V dropped 11 bases and J dropped 9; count of bases not matched to a gene: 15. This CDR3 contains 15 residues. In DNA, the CDR3 is TGTGCCTGTCAACCTCAGGGGGCAAGTGGTTCACCCCTCCACTTT. Translation gives CACQPQGASGSPLHF.

The chain carries TRBV5-5 and TRBJ2-7; 7 bases agree with TRBD1. The CDR3 covers 15 residues. Germline loops: CDR1 SGHKS, CDR2 YYEKEE (reference sequence). Trimming took 4 bases from V and 7 from J; bases not matched to a gene: 14. The CDR3, as DNA: TGTGCCAGCAGCCCCCAAAGACAGGGCCCTGCTGAGCAGTACTTC. Translating it yields CASSPQRQGPAEQYF.

This chain connects TRBV28 to TRBJ2-3; D perhaps matches TRBD1 (6 bases). Germline-derived CDR1 and CDR2 are MDHEN and SYDVKM. V was cut by 10 bases and J by 0 bases, with 11 bases left in between. CDR3 size: 13 residues. The CDR3 nucleotides are TGTGCCATTAGGACAGATAGCACAGATACGCAGTATTTT. This translates into CAIRTDSTDTQYF.

The J gene is TRBJ2-3, the V gene TRBV27; 10 nucleotides match TRBD2. Germline trimming cut 4 bases from V and 2 bases from J; bases unmatched to any gene: 3. The CDR3 is made up of 15 amino acids. The germline V gene has CDR1 MNHEY and CDR2 SMNVEV (reference sequence). In DNA, the CDR3 is TGTGCCAGCAGTTGGAGCGGGAGGGTCACAGATACGCAGTATTTT. As protein: CASSWSGRVTDTQYF.

This clone was detected only once. The J gene is TRBJ2-5, the V gene TRBV5-4, with D hard to call. V lost 0 bases to trimming and J lost 4 bases, with 10 bases between them. CDR1 SGHNT and CDR2 YYREEE come from the germline V gene (reference sequence). The CDR3 length is 14 residues. This chain's CDR3 is CASSLVTSGETQYF. The CDR3 DNA reads TGTGCCAGCAGCTTGGTCACCTCAGGAGAGACCCAGTACTTC.

This chain's CDR3 is CASRRHRGGSDTQYF. The CDR3 DNA sequence: TGTGCCAGCAGACGTCACAGGGGTGGATCAGATACGCAGTATTTT. The chain carries TRBV6-6 and TRBJ2-3, with TRBD1 matching over 7 bases. CDR3 length equals 15 residues. With 6 bases clipped from V and 4 bases from J, the junction kept 10 bases outside the gene matches. Germline V gene lookup returns CDR1 MNHNY and CDR2 SVGAGI (reference sequence).

The gene calls are TRBV4-2 and TRBJ1-5, with a weak D call TRBD1 (5 bases). Germline V gene lookup returns CDR1 LGHNA and CDR2 YNFKEQ. The germline V and J ends were trimmed by 1 base and 6 bases, with 7 bases remaining between them. The CDR3 is 13 amino acids. The CDR3 bases are TGTGCCAGCAGCCAAGGGGGGGGTCAGCCCCAGCATTTT. It codes for CASSQGGGQPQHF.

V gene TRBV6-4 combines with J gene TRBJ2-2, with D perhaps matching TRBD1 (6 bases). CDR1 and CDR2 from the germline V gene are MRHNA and SNTAGT. V gave up 3 bases and J gave up 5 bases, with 10 bases separating them. This CDR3 has 14 residues. The CDR3 reads CASSEGGVTGELFF. In DNA, the CDR3 is TGTGCCAGCAGTGAAGGGGGTGTTACCGGGGAGCTGTTTTTT.

This chain joins TRBV5-1 and TRBJ2-7, with 7 bases lining up with TRBD2. The germline V gene has CDR1 SGHRS and CDR2 YFSETQ. The trim removed 4 bases at V and 2 bases at J, leaving 9 bases unmatched. The CDR3 is 15 residues long. The chain's CDR3 is CASSLGGDGPYEQYF. The DNA of the CDR3 is TGCGCCAGCAGCCTGGGGGGGGACGGTCCCTACGAGCAGTACTTC.

This chain connects TRBV9 to TRBJ2-7; D is uncertain. V was clipped by 0 bases and J by 0 bases, with 7 bases between them. The CDR3 length is 14 residues. Germline V gives CDR1 SGDLS, CDR2 YYNGEE. CDR3: CASSVDPLSYEQYF. The CDR3, as DNA: TGTGCCAGCAGCGTAGATCCCCTCTCCTACGAGCAGTACTTC.

This sequence joins TRBV5-4 and TRBJ2-3; D possibly corresponds to TRBD2 (6 bases). V lost 2 bases and J lost 4, with 17 bases in between. The CDR3 sequence is 16 residues long. In germline, CDR1 is SGHNT, CDR2 YYREEE (reference sequence). The CDR3 coding sequence is TGTGCCAGCAGCTTTGGGACTTCCACTAGGGCAGATACGCAGTATTTT. This gives the protein CASSFGTSTRADTQYF.

This clone was seen more than once but under ten times. This sequence joins TRBV25-1 and TRBJ1-2; possible D gene TRBD1, 5 bases. Trimming took 6 bases from V and 3 from J, leaving 5 bases between them. The CDR3 is made up of 11 amino acids. Germline loops: CDR1 MGHDK, CDR2 SYGVNS. DNA for the CDR3: TGTGCCAGCAGACAGGACTATGGCTACACCTTC. It is translated as CASRQDYGYTF.

The V gene is TRBV30, the J gene TRBJ2-1; D unresolved. CDR1 and CDR2 from the germline V gene are GTSNPN and SVGIG (reference sequence). Trimming shortened V by 2 bases and J by 8 bases, and 10 bases separated the two germline ends. The CDR3 has 12 amino acids. In nucleotides, the CDR3 is TGTGCCTGGAGTACTCAAACGCATGAGCAGTTCTTC. Translating it yields CAWSTQTHEQFF.

The gene calls are TRBV18 and TRBJ2-5; TRBD1 agrees at 8 bases. V lost 4 bases to trimming and J lost 5 bases; unmatched junction nucleotides: 12. Germline loops: CDR1 KGHSH, CDR2 LQKENI. This CDR3 is built from 16 residues. The CDR3 region is CASSLTGTGQIETQYF. The CDR3 DNA sequence: TGTGCCAGCTCACTTACCGGGACAGGTCAAATCGAGACCCAGTACTTC.

This chain's CDR3 is CASSDYRGQEKLFF. CDR3 in DNA: TGTGCCAGCAGTGACTACAGGGGGCAAGAAAAACTGTTTTTT. The chain is built from TRBV6-1 and TRBJ1-4; the match to TRBD1 covers 9 bases. Germline CDR1 is MNHNS and CDR2 is SASEGT. The length of the CDR3 is 14 residues. J lost 8 bases, V lost 3 bases, and 4 bases had no gene match.

The chain links TRBV15 to TRBJ2-5, with 10 bases identical to TRBD1. Germline V gene data show CDR1 as LNHNV and CDR2 as YYDKDF (reference sequence). The trim removed 1 base at V and 3 bases at J, leaving 5 bases unmatched. The CDR3 has 16 residues. CDR3 coding DNA: TGTGCCACCAGCAGAGTAGTCGGGACAGGGGAAGAGACCCAGTACTTC. It yields the protein CATSRVVGTGEETQYF. The complete variable domain, with remaining parts taken from reference TRBV15 and TRBJ2-5, reads DAMVIQNPRYQVTQFGKPVTLSCSQTLNHNVMYWYQQKSSQAPKLLFHYYDKDFNNEADTPDNFQSRRPNTSFCFLDIRSPGLGDTAMYLCATSRVVGTGEETQYFGPGTRLLVL.

J is TRBJ1-2 and V is TRBV11-2, with D unclear. This CDR3 region has 14 residues. V lost 2 bases and J lost 4, with 11 bases in between. Germline CDR1 SGHAT, CDR2 FQNNGV. The DNA for the CDR3 is TGTGCCAGCAGCTTAAACGGGATCAGCTATGGCTACACCTTC. Translation gives CASSLNGISYGYTF.

The rearrangement joins TRBV5-4 to TRBJ2-7, with 10 nucleotides matching TRBD1. This CDR3 contains 15 residues. Germline trimming cut 4 bases from V and 5 bases from J; bases unmatched to any gene: 9. CDR1 is SGHNT, CDR2 YYREEE, per germline (reference sequence). In nucleotides, the CDR3 is TGTGCCAGCAGCCGAGAGACAGGGGGCTCGGACGAGCAGTACTTC. Translated: CASSRETGGSDEQYF. Combining the CDR3 with reference TRBV5-4 and TRBJ2-7 gives the whole variable domain ETGVTQSPTHLIKTRGQQVTLRCSSQSGHNTVSWYQQALGQGPQFIFQYYREEENGRGNFPPRFSGLQFPNYSSELNVNALELDDSALYLCASSRETGGSDEQYFGPGTRLTVT.

Only one count was recorded for this clone. The chain employs TRBV10-3 and TRBJ1-1; D gene ambiguous. The CDR3 loop spans 11 amino acids. Trimming removed 11 bases from V and 4 bases from J, with 11 bases in between. Germline V lookup: CDR1 ENHRY, CDR2 SYGVKD. The CDR3 sequence is CALRAGTEAFF. The CDR3 DNA sequence: TGTGCCTTAAGGGCGGGCACTGAAGCTTTCTTT.

The chain links TRBV28 to TRBJ1-5; 7 nucleotides line up with TRBD1. CDR3 length equals 15 residues. Looked up from germline, CDR1 is MDHEN and CDR2 is SYDVKM. The trim removed 5 bases at V and 3 bases at J, leaving 7 bases unmatched. This chain's CDR3 is CASSQQGPFNQPQHF. Here the CDR3 DNA reads TGTGCCAGCAGTCAACAGGGGCCTTTCAATCAGCCCCAGCATTTT.

V gene TRBV7-9 combines with J gene TRBJ2-2; 11 bases agree with TRBD2. CDR3 length equals 15 residues. J gave up 5 bases and V 5 bases, and 4 bases lay outside the gene matches. Per germline, CDR1 SEHNR and CDR2 FQNEAQ (reference sequence). CDR3: CASSPLAGATGELFF. CDR3 bases: TGTGCCAGCAGCCCACTAGCGGGAGCTACCGGGGAGCTGTTTTTT.

The genes are TRBV5-1 and TRBJ2-1; D is possibly TRBD1 (6 bases). Trimming left V 3 bases short and J 8 bases short, with 15 bases between. The CDR3 contains 14 residues. Germline assignment: CDR1 SGHRS and CDR2 YFSETQ. In DNA, the CDR3 is TGCGCCAGCAGCTGGAACGACAGGTACGATGAGCAGTTCTTC. This sequence encodes CASSWNDRYDEQFF.

The chain couples TRBV2 to TRBJ2-7, with D possibly matching TRBD2 (6 bases). Germline values: CDR1 SNHLY, CDR2 FYNNEI. V lost 3 bases and J lost 9, with 18 bases in between. The CDR3 contains 14 residues. CDR3 sequence (DNA): TGTGCCAGCAGTGAGATCGGGACGGGAGACGGGCAGTACTTC. The encoded protein is CASSEIGTGDGQYF.

V usage is TRBV5-1 and J usage is TRBJ2-7; 8 bases are a match to TRBD2. This CDR3 has 17 amino acids. CDR1 is SGHRS, CDR2 YFSETQ, per germline. With 1 base clipped from V and 5 bases from J, the junction kept 14 bases outside the gene matches. CDR3 DNA: TGCGCCAGCAGCTTGAGCAGCGGGAGTTTTGGGATGAACGAGCAGTACTTC. Translation gives CASSLSSGSFGMNEQYF.